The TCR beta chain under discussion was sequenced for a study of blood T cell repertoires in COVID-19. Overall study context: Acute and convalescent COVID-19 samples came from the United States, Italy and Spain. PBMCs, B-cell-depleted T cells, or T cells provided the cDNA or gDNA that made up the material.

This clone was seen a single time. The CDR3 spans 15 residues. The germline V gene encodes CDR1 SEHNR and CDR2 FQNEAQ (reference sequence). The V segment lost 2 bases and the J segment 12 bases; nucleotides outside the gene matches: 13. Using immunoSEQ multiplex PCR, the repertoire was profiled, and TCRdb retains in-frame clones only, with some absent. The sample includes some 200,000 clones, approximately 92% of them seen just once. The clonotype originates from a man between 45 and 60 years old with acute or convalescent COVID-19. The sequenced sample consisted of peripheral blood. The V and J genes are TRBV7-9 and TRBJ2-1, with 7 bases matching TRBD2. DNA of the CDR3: TGTGCCAGCAGCTTACGTGACTGGGAGGGGTTCGTGCAGTTCTTC. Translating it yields CASSLRDWEGFVQFF.